This is a list of T cell receptor beta chains from one sample in a study of control samples from healthy donors and cancer patients. Only in-frame clones appear in the TCRdb table, and some are missing; sequencing was by immunoSEQ multiplex PCR. The sample shows roughly 55,000 clones, around 90% of them seen only once. The specimen sequenced was blood. Every receptor here comes from a man over 45 in good health. The CDR3 runs from the conserved cysteine through the conserved F or W. A D gene is named only where the DNA matches it firmly. Size is omitted from some rows. Given values are once, few, many or a class for expanded clones.

v_call	j_call	clone_size	d_call	cdr3_nt	cdr3_aa
TRBV28	TRBJ1-1	NA	NA	TGTGCCAGCACTTCAACACACGGCGAAGCTTTCTTT	CASTSTHGEAFF
TRBV24-1	TRBJ2-2	NA	NA	TGTGCCACCAGTGATCTTACCAGGGGCGAGACCACCGGGGAGCTGTTTTTT	CATSDLTRGETTGELFF
TRBV6-5	TRBJ2-7	NA	NA	TGTGCCAGCAGTTATTCCCATTTGCAGAGATACGAGCAGTACTTC	CASSYSHLQRYEQYF
TRBV25-1	TRBJ1-4	NA	NA	TGTGCCAGCAGTTCACCTCCGGGGGGCCAGAGTGAAAAACTGTTTTTT	CASSSPPGGQSEKLFF
TRBV7-2	TRBJ2-1	NA	TRBD2	TGTGCCAGCAGCATCGGACTAGCGGGACGTCTTGGAAACGAGCAGTTCTTC	CASSIGLAGRLGNEQFF
TRBV7-3	TRBJ2-2	NA	NA	TGTGCCAGCAGCCCATCATTTTCACTAGGGAACACCGGGGAGCTGTTTTTT	CASSPSFSLGNTGELFF
TRBV28	TRBJ1-5	NA	NA	TGTGCCACCCCATCACCTCGGACGGACGATAGCAATCAGCCCCAGCATTTT	CATPSPRTDDSNQPQHF
TRBV10-3	TRBJ2-2	NA	TRBD2	TGTGCCATCACCCCCGGGGGGGGTGGGGAGCTGTTTTTT	CAITPGGGGELFF
TRBV6-2/TRBV6-3	TRBJ2-5	NA	TRBD1	TGTGCCAGCACCCCCTTAGAAACAGGGGAGGAGACCCAGTACTTC	CASTPLETGEETQYF
TRBV12-5	TRBJ2-5	NA	TRBD2	TGTGCTAGTGGTTTAGGGACTAGCGGTTTAGAGACCCAGTACTTC	CASGLGTSGLETQYF
TRBV6-2/TRBV6-3	TRBJ2-1	NA	NA	TGTGCCAGCAGTTACGCGGGATACAATGAGCAGTTCTTC	CASSYAGYNEQFF
TRBV6-5	TRBJ1-2	few	NA	TGTGCCAGCATTCCGACAGGTACCTATGGCTACACCTTC	CASIPTGTYGYTF
TRBV7-9	TRBJ1-2	NA	TRBD1	TGTGCCAGCAGCTTAGGACAGGGGGTTAACTATGGCTACACCTTC	CASSLGQGVNYGYTF
TRBV7-2	TRBJ1-1	NA	TRBD1	TGTGCCAGCAGCACCCGACAGGGGTCCACTGAAGCTTTCTTT	CASSTRQGSTEAFF
TRBV24-1	TRBJ2-3	NA	NA	TGTGCCACCAGTGACGGCCAGGACCTCACAGATACGCAGTATTTT	CATSDGQDLTDTQYF
TRBV29-1	TRBJ2-1	once	TRBD2	TGCAGCGTTGAAGATCCTAGCGGGACATCCCAGTTCTTC	CSVEDPSGTSQFF
TRBV27	TRBJ1-2	NA	TRBD1	TGTGCCAGCAGTTTCCTGGGACAGCCTAACTATGGCTACACCTTC	CASSFLGQPNYGYTF
TRBV6-2/TRBV6-3	TRBJ2-7	NA	TRBD2	TGTGCCAGCAGTTTCCCGGGACTAGCGGGAGAGGGTGGCGAGCAGTACTTC	CASSFPGLAGEGGEQYF
TRBV18	TRBJ1-1	NA	NA	TGTGCCAGCTCACCGACGACACTCCTGAACACTGAAGCTTTCTTT	CASSPTTLLNTEAFF
TRBV27	TRBJ2-7	NA	NA	TGTGCCAGCAGTTTATTGGCGGGATGGTACGAGCAGTACTTC	CASSLLAGWYEQYF
TRBV5-6	TRBJ2-5	NA	NA	TGTGCCAGCAGCTCCGGAGGACAAGAGACCCAGTACTTC	CASSSGGQETQYF
TRBV11-3	TRBJ2-1	NA	NA	TGTGCCAGCAGCGGCCGGGGCCCCACCAATGAGCAGTTCTTC	CASSGRGPTNEQFF
TRBV20-1	TRBJ2-1	NA	TRBD2	TGCAGTGCTAGTCGGGACTACGACAATGAGCAGTTCTTC	CSASRDYDNEQFF
TRBV11-2	TRBJ1-1	NA	TRBD1	TGTGCCAGCAGCTTAGATGGTCAGGGGGCGGGCACTGAAGCTTTCTTT	CASSLDGQGAGTEAFF
TRBV10-3	TRBJ2-1	NA	TRBD2	TGTGCCATCAGTTCCTCTGGGACTAGCGGGAGCTACAATGAGCAGTTCTTC	CAISSSGTSGSYNEQFF
TRBV27	TRBJ1-2	NA	TRBD1	TGTGCCAGCAGTCGACAGGGGGCTAACTATGGCTACACCTTC	CASSRQGANYGYTF
TRBV29-1	TRBJ2-3	few	NA	TGCAGCGTTGGGGTGACTAGTGTTCTCACAGATACGCAGTATTTT	CSVGVTSVLTDTQYF
TRBV9	TRBJ1-4	NA	TRBD1	TGTGCCAGCAGCACCTGGGGACAGGAAAATGAAAAACTGTTTTTT	CASSTWGQENEKLFF
TRBV24-1	TRBJ2-7	NA	TRBD1	TGTGCCACCAGTGATTGGGCGGGGACAGGGGTGTTCGAGCAGTACTTC	CATSDWAGTGVFEQYF
TRBV19	TRBJ1-2	NA	NA	TGTGCCAGTAGTATAGATCTATCGGGCGGCTACACCTTC	CASSIDLSGGYTF
TRBV7-9	TRBJ1-4	NA	NA	TGTGCCAGCACCAGACAAGGGCAGTCCGGGGGACCTAATGAAAAACTGTTTTTT	CASTRQGQSGGPNEKLFF
TRBV11-2	TRBJ2-7	NA	NA	TGTGCCAGCAGCTTAAATATAAGGGCTTTTCTTTCAACCTACGAGCAGTACTTC	CASSLNIRAFLSTYEQYF
TRBV7-3	TRBJ1-3	NA	NA	TGTGCCAGCAGCCCAGGCCCCACACCTTACGAGACCATATATTTT	CASSPGPTPYETIYF
TRBV27	TRBJ2-1	NA	TRBD2	TGTGCCAGCAGTTTGACTAGCGGGGGTCTTAGTGAGCAGTTCTTC	CASSLTSGGLSEQFF
TRBV10-3	TRBJ2-7	NA	NA	TGTGCCATCAGTGAGTTGGGGACCTACGAGCAGTACTTC	CAISELGTYEQYF
TRBV7-9	TRBJ2-1	NA	NA	TGTGCCAGCGGACCAAAGGGACAATACAATGAGCAGTTCTTC	CASGPKGQYNEQFF
TRBV24-1	TRBJ1-3	NA	NA	TGTGCCACCAGTGACCCCCCCGGGACCGGCTCTGGAAACACCATATATTTT	CATSDPPGTGSGNTIYF
TRBV12-3/TRBV12-4	TRBJ2-1	NA	NA	TGTGCCAGCAGTCGTGGAGGGGGGAATGAGCAGTTCTTC	CASSRGGGNEQFF
TRBV6-5	TRBJ1-4	NA	NA	TGTGCCAGCAGGGTGGGTAATGAAAAACTGTTTTTT	CASRVGNEKLFF
TRBV19	TRBJ2-1	NA	TRBD2	TGTGCCAGTAGTGGGACTAGCGGGGCCTACAATGAGCAGTTCTTC	CASSGTSGAYNEQFF
TRBV15	TRBJ2-7	NA	NA	TGTGCCACCAGCAGGACAGAGGACTCCTACGAGCAGTACTTC	CATSRTEDSYEQYF
TRBV4-3	TRBJ2-7	NA	NA	TGCGCCAGCAGCCAAGAGGACTTCTCCTACGAGCAGTACTTC	CASSQEDFSYEQYF
TRBV7-6	TRBJ1-1	NA	NA	TGTGCCAGCAGCTTAGCAGCCGGTGGGAACACTGAAGCTTTCTTT	CASSLAAGGNTEAFF
TRBV19	TRBJ1-4	NA	TRBD1	TGTGCCAGTAGTACACAGGGGGTTAATGAAAAACTGTTTTTT	CASSTQGVNEKLFF
TRBV5-5	TRBJ2-5	NA	NA	TGTGCCAGCAGCTGGAAGGACAGAGAAGAGACCCAGTACTTC	CASSWKDREETQYF
TRBV9	TRBJ2-1	NA	TRBD2	TGTGCCAGCAGCGTTACTAGCGGGGTGGGGTGGAATGAGCAGTTCTTC	CASSVTSGVGWNEQFF
TRBV9	TRBJ2-6	NA	NA	TGTGCCAGCAGCGTAGATGGACTCTCTGGGGCCAACGTCCTGACTTTC	CASSVDGLSGANVLTF
TRBV5-8	TRBJ2-1	NA	NA	TGTGCCAGCAGCTTGGAGATCGACAAAGCTTTCTTC	CASSLEIDKAFF